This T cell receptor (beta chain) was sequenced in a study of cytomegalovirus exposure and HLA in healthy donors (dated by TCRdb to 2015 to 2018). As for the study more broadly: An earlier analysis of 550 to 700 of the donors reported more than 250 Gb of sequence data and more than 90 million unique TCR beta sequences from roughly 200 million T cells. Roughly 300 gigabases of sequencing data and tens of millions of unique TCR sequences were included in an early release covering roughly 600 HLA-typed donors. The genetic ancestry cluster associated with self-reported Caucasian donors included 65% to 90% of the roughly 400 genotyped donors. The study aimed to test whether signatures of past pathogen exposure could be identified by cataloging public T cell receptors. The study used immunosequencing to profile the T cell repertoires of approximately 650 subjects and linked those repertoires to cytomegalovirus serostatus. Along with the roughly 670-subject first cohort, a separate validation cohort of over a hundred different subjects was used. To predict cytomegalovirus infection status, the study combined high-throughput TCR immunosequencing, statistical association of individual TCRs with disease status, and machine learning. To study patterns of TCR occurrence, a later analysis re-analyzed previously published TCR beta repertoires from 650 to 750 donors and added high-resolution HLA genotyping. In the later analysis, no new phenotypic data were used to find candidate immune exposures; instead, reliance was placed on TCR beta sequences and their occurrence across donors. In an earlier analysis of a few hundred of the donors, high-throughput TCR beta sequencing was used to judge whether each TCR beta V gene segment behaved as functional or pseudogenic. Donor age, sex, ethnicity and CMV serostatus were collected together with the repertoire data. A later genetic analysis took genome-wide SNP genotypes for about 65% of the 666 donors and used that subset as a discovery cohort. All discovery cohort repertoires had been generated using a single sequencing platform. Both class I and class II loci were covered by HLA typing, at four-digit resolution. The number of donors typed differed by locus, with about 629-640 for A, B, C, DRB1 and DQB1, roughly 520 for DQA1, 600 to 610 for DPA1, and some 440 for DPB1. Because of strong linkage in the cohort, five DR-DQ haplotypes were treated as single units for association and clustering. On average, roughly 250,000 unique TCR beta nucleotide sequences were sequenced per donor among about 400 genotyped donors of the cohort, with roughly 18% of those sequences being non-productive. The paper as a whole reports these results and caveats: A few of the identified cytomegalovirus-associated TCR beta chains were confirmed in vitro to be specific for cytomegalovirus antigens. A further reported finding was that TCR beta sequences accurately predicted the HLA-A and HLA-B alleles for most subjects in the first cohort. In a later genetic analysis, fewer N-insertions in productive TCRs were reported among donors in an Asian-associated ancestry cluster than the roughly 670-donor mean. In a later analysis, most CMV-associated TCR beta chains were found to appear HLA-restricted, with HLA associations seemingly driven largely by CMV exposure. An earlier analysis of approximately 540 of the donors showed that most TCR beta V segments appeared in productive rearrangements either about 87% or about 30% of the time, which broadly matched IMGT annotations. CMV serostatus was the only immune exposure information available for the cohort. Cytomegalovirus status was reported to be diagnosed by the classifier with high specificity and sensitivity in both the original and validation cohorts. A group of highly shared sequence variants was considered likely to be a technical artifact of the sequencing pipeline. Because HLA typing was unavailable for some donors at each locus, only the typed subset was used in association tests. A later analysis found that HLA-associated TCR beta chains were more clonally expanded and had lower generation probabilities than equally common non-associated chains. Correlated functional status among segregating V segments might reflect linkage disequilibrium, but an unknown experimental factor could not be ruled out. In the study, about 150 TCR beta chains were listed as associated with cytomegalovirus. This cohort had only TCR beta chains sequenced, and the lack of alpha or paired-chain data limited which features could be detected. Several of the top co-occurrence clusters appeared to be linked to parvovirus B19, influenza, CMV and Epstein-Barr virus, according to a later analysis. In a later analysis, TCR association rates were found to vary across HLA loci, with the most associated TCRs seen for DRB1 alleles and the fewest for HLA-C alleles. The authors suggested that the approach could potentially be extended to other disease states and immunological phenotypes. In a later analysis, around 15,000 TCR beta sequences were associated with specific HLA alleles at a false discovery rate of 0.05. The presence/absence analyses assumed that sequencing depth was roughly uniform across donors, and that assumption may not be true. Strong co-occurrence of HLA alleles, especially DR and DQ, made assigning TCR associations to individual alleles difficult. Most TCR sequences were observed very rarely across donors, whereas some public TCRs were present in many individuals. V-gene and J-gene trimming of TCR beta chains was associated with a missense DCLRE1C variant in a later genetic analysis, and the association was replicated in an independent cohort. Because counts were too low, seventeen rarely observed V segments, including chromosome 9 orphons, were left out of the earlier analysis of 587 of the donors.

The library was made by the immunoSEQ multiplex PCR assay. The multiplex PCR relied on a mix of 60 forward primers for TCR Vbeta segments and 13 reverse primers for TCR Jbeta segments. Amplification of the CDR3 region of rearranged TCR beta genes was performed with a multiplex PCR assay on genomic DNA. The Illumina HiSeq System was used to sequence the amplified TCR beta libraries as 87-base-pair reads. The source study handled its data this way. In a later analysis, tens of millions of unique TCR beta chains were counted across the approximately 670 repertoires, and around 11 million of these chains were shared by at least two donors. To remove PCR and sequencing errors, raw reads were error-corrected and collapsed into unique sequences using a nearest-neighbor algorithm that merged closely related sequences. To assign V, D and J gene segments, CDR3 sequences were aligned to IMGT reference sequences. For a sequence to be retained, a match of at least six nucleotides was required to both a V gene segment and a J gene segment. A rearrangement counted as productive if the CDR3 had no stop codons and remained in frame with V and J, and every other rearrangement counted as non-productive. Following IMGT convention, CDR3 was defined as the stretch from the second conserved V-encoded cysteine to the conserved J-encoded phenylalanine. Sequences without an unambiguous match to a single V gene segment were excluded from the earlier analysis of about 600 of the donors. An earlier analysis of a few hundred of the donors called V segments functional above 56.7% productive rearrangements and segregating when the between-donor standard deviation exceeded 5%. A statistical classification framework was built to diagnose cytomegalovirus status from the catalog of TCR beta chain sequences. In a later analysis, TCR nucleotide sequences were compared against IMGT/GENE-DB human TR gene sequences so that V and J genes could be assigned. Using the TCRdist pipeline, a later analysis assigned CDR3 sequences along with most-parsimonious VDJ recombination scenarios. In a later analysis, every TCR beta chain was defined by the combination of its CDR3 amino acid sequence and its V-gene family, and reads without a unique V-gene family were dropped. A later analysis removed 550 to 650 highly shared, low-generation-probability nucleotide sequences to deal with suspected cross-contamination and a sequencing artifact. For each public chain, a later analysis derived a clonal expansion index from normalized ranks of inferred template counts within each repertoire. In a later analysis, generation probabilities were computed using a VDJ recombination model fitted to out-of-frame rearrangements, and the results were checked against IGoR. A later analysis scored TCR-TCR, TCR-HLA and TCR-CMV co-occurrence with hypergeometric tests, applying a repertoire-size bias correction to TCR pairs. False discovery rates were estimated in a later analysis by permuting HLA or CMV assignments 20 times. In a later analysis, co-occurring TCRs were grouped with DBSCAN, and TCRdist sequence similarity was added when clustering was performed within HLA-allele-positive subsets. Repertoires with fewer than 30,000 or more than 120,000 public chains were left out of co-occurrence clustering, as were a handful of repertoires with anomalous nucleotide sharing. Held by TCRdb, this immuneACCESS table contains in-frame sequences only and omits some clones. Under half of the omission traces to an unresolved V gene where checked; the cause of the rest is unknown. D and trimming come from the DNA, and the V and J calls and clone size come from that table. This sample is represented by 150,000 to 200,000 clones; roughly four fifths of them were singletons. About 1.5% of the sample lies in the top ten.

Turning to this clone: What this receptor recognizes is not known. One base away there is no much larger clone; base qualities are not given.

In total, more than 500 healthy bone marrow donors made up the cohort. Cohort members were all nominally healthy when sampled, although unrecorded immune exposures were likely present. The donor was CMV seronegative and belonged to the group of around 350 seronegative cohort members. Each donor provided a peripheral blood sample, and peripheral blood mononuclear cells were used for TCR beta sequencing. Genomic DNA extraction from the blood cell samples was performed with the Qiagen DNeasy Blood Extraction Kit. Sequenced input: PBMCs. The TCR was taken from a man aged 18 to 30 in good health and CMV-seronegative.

The CDR3 protein: CSVAEQEIQAFF. The DNA is as follows: TGCAGCGTTGCGGAACAGGAGATACAAGCTTTCTTT. This chain is built from TRBV29-1 and TRBJ1-1, and TRBD1 may be the D gene, going by 5 matching bases. CDR1 SQVTM and CDR2 ANQGSEA were looked up in the germline V gene. V was cut back by 4 bases and J by 9 bases, leaving a gap of 15 bases between them. From its cysteine to its phenylalanine, the CDR3 spans 12 amino acids. The sequence is cut down to CDR3 DNA, 36 bases in frame from base 1.